Following are 23 T cell receptor beta chains from one sample sequenced in a study of blood T cells in healthy people across ages. Alongside a J-beta primer mix, a sample-barcoded 5' primer served in a second PCR lasting about 7 to 12 cycles. TCRdb recomputed calls from the 5' RACE reads with MiXCR, one row per CDR3 protein. The sample has 750,000 to 850,000 distinct CDR3 sequences, about 25% seen once. The sample was also linked to a second study, of T cells of mothers and their children.

Sequencing was carried out using blood. The receptor set was obtained from a boy aged 5-17 years in good health.

The V gene is TRBV28, the J gene TRBJ2-5; TRBD2 agrees at 11 bases. The V gene end was trimmed by 5 bases and the J gene end by 3 bases; junction bases not matched to a gene: 14. The CDR3 contains 18 residues. CDR1 is MDHEN and CDR2 is SYDVKM in the germline V gene. CDR3 amino acids: CASSTLSGGVSPKETQYF. CDR3 DNA: TGTGCCAGCAGTACCCTTAGCGGGGGGGTCTCCCCGAAAGAGACCCAGTACTTC.

The chain combines TRBV20-1 with TRBJ1-4; D remains unclear. This CDR3 comprises 11 residues. Trimming removed 7 bases from V and 4 bases from J, with 7 bases in between. Germline CDR1 DFQATT, CDR2 SNEGSKA (reference sequence). The CDR3 reads CSGDLNEKLFF. CDR3 nucleotides: TGCAGTGGGGATCTTAATGAAAAACTGTTTTTT.

This clonotype was seen only once. The chain links TRBV19 to TRBJ1-5; TRBD1 agrees at 7 bases. The ends lost 3 bases at V and 1 base at J; junction bases unmatched: 3. There are 15 residues in the CDR3. Germline values: CDR1 LNHDA, CDR2 SQIVND (reference sequence). CDR3 DNA: TGTGCCAGTAGTATCCTGGACAGGAGCAATCAGCCCCAGCATTTT. This sequence encodes CASSILDRSNQPQHF. Drawing the rest from reference TRBV19 and TRBJ1-5, the complete variable domain is DGGITQSPKYLFRKEGQNVTLSCEQNLNHDAMYWYRQDPGQGLRLIYYSQIVNDFQKGDIAEGYSVSREKKESFPLTVTSAQKNPTAFYLCASSILDRSNQPQHFGDGTRLSIL.

This clonotype was recorded a few times. This sequence joins TRBV20-1 and TRBJ2-5, with D uncertain. Trimming removed 2 bases from V and 2 bases from J, with 6 bases in between. The CDR3 length is 12 residues. Germline V CDR1 and CDR2: DFQATT, SNEGSKA (reference sequence). This CDR3 reads CSARLWQETQYF. The CDR3 DNA is TGCAGTGCTAGACTCTGGCAAGAGACCCAGTACTTC.

This clonotype was seen only a few times. The chain has TRBV28 and TRBJ2-7, with 7 bases identical to TRBD2. CDR3 length: 14 residues. Germline lookup yields CDR1 MDHEN and CDR2 SYDVKM. J lost 2 bases, V lost 4 bases, and 5 bases had no gene match. In nucleotides, the CDR3 is TGTGCCAGCAGTTGGCGGGAGTCGCCCTACGAGCAGTACTTC. Its protein is CASSWRESPYEQYF.

V gene TRBV13 combines with J gene TRBJ2-7; 8 positions agree with TRBD1. The CDR3 extends over 15 amino acids. CDR1 and CDR2 (germline): PRHDT, FYEKMQ (reference sequence). Trimming cost V 3 bases and J 5 bases; bases outside gene matches: 9. The CDR3 loop reads CASSFGAGGFHEQYF. As DNA, the CDR3 is TGTGCCAGCAGCTTCGGGGCAGGGGGCTTCCACGAGCAGTACTTC.

This clonotype was picked up a small number of times. V is TRBV28 and J is TRBJ1-6; 9 nucleotides align to TRBD1. Losses at the gene ends were 5 bases for V and 10 bases for J; bases not matched to a gene: 6. The CDR3 loop spans 14 amino acids. Germline V lookup: CDR1 MDHEN, CDR2 SYDVKM. The CDR3 sequence is CASSPGQGSSPLHF. The CDR3 DNA follows: TGTGCCAGCAGTCCGGGACAGGGATCCTCACCCCTCCACTTT.

This clonotype was recorded a few times. The gene calls are TRBV7-2 and TRBJ2-3; no clear D gene. The CDR3 is 15 amino acids. CDR1 is SGHTA and CDR2 is FQGNSA in the germline V gene. V lost 2 bases to trimming and J lost 4 bases, with 13 bases between them. CDR3 protein: CASSLHPSDADTQYF. CDR3 in DNA: TGTGCCAGCAGCTTACATCCATCTGATGCAGATACGCAGTATTTT.

This clonotype occurred many times. In nucleotides, the CDR3 is TGCGCCAGCAGCCTTTCGGGGGATCAAGAGACCCAGTACTTC. Protein: CASSLSGDQETQYF. The V and J genes are TRBV5-1 and TRBJ2-5, with TRBD2 as a possible D gene (6 bases). Trimming stripped 4 bases from V and 2 bases from J, with 12 bases between. Germline CDR1 SGHRS, CDR2 YFSETQ. The CDR3 is 14 amino acids.

V and J are TRBV20-1 and TRBJ2-3; 7 bases line up with TRBD1. This CDR3 comprises 12 residues. V lost 7 bases to trimming and J lost 3 bases; unmatched junction nucleotides: 4. The germline V gene has CDR1 DFQATT and CDR2 SNEGSKA (reference sequence). This CDR3 is CSGTTGTDTQYF. The CDR3 region has the DNA TGCAGTGGCACGACAGGGACAGATACGCAGTATTTT.

The chain uses TRBV12-3 or TRBV12-4 and TRBJ2-6; weak D call: TRBD1 (5 bases). The CDR3 spans 18 residues. The V gene lost 6 bases and the J gene lost 2 bases, with 20 bases spanning the gap. The CDR3 nucleotides are TGTGCCAGCAGCACAACCCAGGGCTTCGGGCCTGGGGCCAACGTCCTGACTTTC. Translating gives CASSTTQGFGPGANVLTF.

The chain combines TRBV7-9 with TRBJ1-2; no clear D gene. Trimming took 0 bases from V and 1 from J, leaving 6 bases between them. CDR3 size: 14 residues. Germline V gene data show CDR1 as SEHNR and CDR2 as FQNEAQ (reference sequence). The CDR3 is CASSLANSNYGYTF. The DNA of the CDR3 is TGTGCCAGCAGCTTAGCGAACAGTAACTATGGCTACACCTTC.

J is TRBJ2-1 and V is TRBV20-1; TRBD2 matches at 9 bases. This CDR3 is built from 16 residues. Germline CDR1 and CDR2: DFQATT and SNEGSKA (reference sequence). V lost 2 bases and J lost 3; bases outside the gene matches: 8. The DNA for the CDR3 is TGCAGTGCTAGAAGGAGTAGCGGGAGTGTCTACAATGAGCAGTTCTTC. It encodes CSARRSSGSVYNEQFF.

In its sample, this clonotype was seen a few times. This chain uses TRBV20-1 with TRBJ2-1, with D possibly being TRBD1 or TRBD2 (6 bases each). The DNA end is more similar to TRBJ2-7, so the J call may be wrong. The V gene's germline CDR1 is DFQATT and CDR2 SNEGSKA (reference sequence). The CDR3 runs 13 residues. The CDR3 loop reads CSANAGGRSEQYF. Written as DNA, the CDR3 is TGCAGTGCAAACGCCGGGGGCCGCTCCGAGCAGTACTTC.

The chain combines TRBV28 with TRBJ2-5, with 7 bases matching TRBD2. From germline, CDR1 is MDHEN and CDR2 SYDVKM. After removal of 6 bases from V and 2 bases from J, the junction contained 9 bases not matched to a gene. The CDR3 is 15 residues long. In nucleotides, the CDR3 is TGTGCCAGCAGGGCCAGTCTAGCGGTACAAGAGACCCAGTACTTC. Residues: CASRASLAVQETQYF.

The rearrangement uses TRBV6-5 and TRBJ2-5; no clear D. The last part of the DNA fits TRBJ2-7 better; the J call may be wrong. Germline values: CDR1 MNHEY, CDR2 SVGAGI. The CDR3 has 12 amino acids. CDR3 bases: TGTGCCAGCAGCCGAGATCAGTACGAGCAGTACTTC. It yields the protein CASSRDQYEQYF.

The table lists this clonotype with a few counts. The chain recombines TRBV6-2 or TRBV6-3 with TRBJ2-3, with TRBD1 matching 9 bases. V lost 10 bases and J lost 6; bases outside the gene matches: 11. This CDR3 is built from 14 residues. Germline assignment: CDR1 MNHEY and CDR2 SVGEGT. In nucleotides, the CDR3 is TGTGCCACCGCCACCGGGACAGGGATGGATACGCAGTATTTT. Translated, it gives CATATGTGMDTQYF.

This clonotype was found once. V gene TRBV6-5 combines with J gene TRBJ2-5; tentatively, D is TRBD1 or TRBD2 (7 bases each). V shed 4 bases and J shed 4 bases, with 16 bases lying between them. Per the germline V gene, CDR1 is MNHEY and CDR2 is SVGAGI. The CDR3 totals 15 residues. CDR3 sequence (DNA): TGTGCCAGCAGTTCGCAACAGGGGAGGGGAGAGACCCAGTACTTC. The encoded protein is CASSSQQGRGETQYF.

This clonotype was seen a handful of times. The chain recombines TRBV7-8 with TRBJ2-5; D might be TRBD2 (6 bases). Per the germline V gene, CDR1 is SGHVS and CDR2 is FQNEAQ. The CDR3 runs to 16 residues. V was clipped by 6 bases and J by 0 bases, with 17 bases between them. The CDR3 DNA reads as TGTGCCAGCAGGGAATTTAGCGGAGAGTACCAAGAGACCCAGTACTTC. Residues: CASREFSGEYQETQYF.

The genes are TRBV3-1 and TRBJ1-2; D perhaps matches TRBD1 (5 bases). CDR3 length: 14 amino acids. V was cut by 4 bases and J by 3 bases, with 12 bases left in between. Germline assignment: CDR1 LGHDT and CDR2 YNNKEL (reference sequence). The CDR3 spells CASSRQGGDYGYTF. The CDR3 region has the DNA TGTGCCAGCAGCCGGCAGGGAGGAGACTATGGCTACACCTTC.

Ten or more counts support this clonotype. This chain links TRBV5-1 with TRBJ2-5, with D perhaps matching TRBD1 (5 bases). Trimming left V 2 bases short and J 5 bases short, with 10 bases between. The CDR3 loop spans 13 amino acids. Germline V gene data show CDR1 as SGHRS and CDR2 as YFSETQ. CDR3 protein: CASSFGAGETQYF. The CDR3 DNA sequence: TGCGCCAGCAGCTTTGGGGCTGGGGAGACCCAGTACTTC.

This chain uses TRBV24-1 with TRBJ2-1, with TRBD2 as a possible D gene (7 bases). Trimming removed 4 bases at V and 8 bases at J, with 23 bases between. This CDR3 is 17 amino acids long. Germline V gene lookup returns CDR1 KGHDR and CDR2 SFDVKD. CDR3 sequence reads: CATSEPPGGLRGHEQFF. In DNA, the CDR3 is TGTGCCACCAGTGAGCCACCCGGGGGGCTCCGGGGACATGAGCAGTTCTTC.

This clonotype was observed a few times. The chain links TRBV12-3 or TRBV12-4 to TRBJ2-5; D uncertain. With 2 bases removed from V and 5 bases from J, the gap between germline ends came to 15 bases. The CDR3 covers 15 residues. CDR3 DNA sequence: TGTGCCAGCAGTTTAAGTCAAGGGTGGTCCGAGACCCAGTACTTC. It translates to CASSLSQGWSETQYF.